The subject of this entry is one T cell receptor beta chain. In the original workflow: By means of reference gene primer amplification, nucleated cell counts were estimated. Produced via immunoSEQ multiplex PCR; TCRdb's table is partial and in-frame only. V and J calls and clone size are copied from that table; D and trimming were computed from the DNA. Of about 140,000 clones in the sample, over 70% were seen once. Germline V lookup: CDR1 SEHNR, CDR2 FQNEAQ (reference sequence). Trimming took 3 bases from V and 4 from J; bases not matched to a gene: 2. The CDR3 is 14 residues long. These data come from a study of blood T cell repertoires in COVID-19. Study-level background: T cells, B-cell-depleted T cells, or PBMCs provided the cDNA or gDNA that served as material.

The origin of this receptor is a man in his sixties with active or convalescent COVID-19. The chain has TRBV7-9 and TRBJ2-5; 10 bases map to TRBD1. The material sequenced was peripheral blood. The CDR3 reads CASSFRTGGETQYF. As DNA, the CDR3 is TGTGCCAGCAGCTTTCGGACAGGGGGAGAGACCCAGTACTTC. Drawing the rest from reference TRBV7-9 and TRBJ2-5, the complete variable domain is DTGVSQNPRHKITKRGQNVTFRCDPISEHNRLYWYRQTLGQGPEFLTYFQNEAQLEKSRLLSDRFSAERPKGSFSTLEIQRTEQGDSAMYLCASSFRTGGETQYFGPGTRLLVL.